Following are 22 T cell receptor beta chains from one sample sequenced in a study of cytomegalovirus exposure and HLA in healthy donors. PCR amplification relied on 60 Vbeta primers (plus 13 Jbeta primers). TCRdb keeps only in-frame clones here, not all; method: immunoSEQ multiplex PCR. The data show about 200,000 clones, roughly 78% seen once. Sequenced input: PBMCs. Receptors originate from a woman aged 25 to 39 in good health and CMV-seropositive.

This clone was detected only a few times. This chain connects TRBV10-1 to TRBJ2-3; 11 bases line up with TRBD2. With 5 bases clipped from V and 4 bases from J, the junction kept 20 bases outside the gene matches. The CDR3 is 20 residues long. Germline CDR1 and CDR2: WNHNN and SYGVQD (reference sequence). The CDR3 DNA follows: TGCGCCAGCAGTCCCACTCCGACTAGCGGGACGAAGGAATGGTCAGATACGCAGTATTTT. Translating gives CASSPTPTSGTKEWSDTQYF.

The gene calls are TRBV14 and TRBJ2-1; a possible D gene is TRBD2 (6 bases). The germline V and J ends were trimmed by 1 base and 0 bases, with 10 bases remaining between them. CDR1 is SGHDN and CDR2 is FVKESK in the germline V gene. This CDR3 has 16 amino acids. This chain's CDR3 is CASSQVGGSSYNEQFF. CDR3 DNA: TGTGCCAGCAGCCAAGTCGGAGGGAGCTCCTACAATGAGCAGTTCTTC.

This chain links TRBV6-5 with TRBJ2-3; D possibly corresponds to TRBD2 (5 bases). CDR3 size: 14 residues. Germline values: CDR1 MNHEY, CDR2 SVGAGI. V shed 7 bases and J shed 0 bases, with 11 bases lying between them. CDR3 DNA sequence: TGTGCCAGCACCAAAGGACTGAGCACAGATACGCAGTATTTT. Protein sequence: CASTKGLSTDTQYF.

The V and J genes are TRBV7-9 and TRBJ2-7; 7 bases line up with TRBD2. This CDR3 comprises 15 residues. Germline CDR1 reads SEHNR; CDR2 reads FQNEAQ (reference sequence). The J segment lost 2 bases and the V segment lost 2 bases, leaving 6 bases of the junction unmatched. For the CDR3, the DNA is TGTGCCAGCAGCTTAACTGGCGCGGGAGCCTACGAGCAGTACTTC. This translates into CASSLTGAGAYEQYF.

Of note for this clone: Distinct nucleotide sequences in the sample also encode this CDR3. V usage is TRBV9 and J usage is TRBJ2-1; possibly TRBD2 for D (5 bases). This CDR3 spans 15 amino acids. Trimming shortened V by 3 bases and J by 0 bases, and 10 bases separated the two germline ends. Germline V gene lookup returns CDR1 SGDLS and CDR2 YYNGEE. The CDR3 loop is CASSASGSSYNEQFF. CDR3 sequence (DNA): TGTGCCAGCAGCGCCAGCGGCAGCTCCTACAATGAGCAGTTCTTC.

In its sample, this clone was seen once. The rearrangement joins TRBV7-2 to TRBJ2-1; 11 positions agree with TRBD2. CDR1 SGHTA and CDR2 FQGNSA come from the germline V gene. The CDR3 contains 14 residues. V lost 8 bases and J lost 2; bases outside the gene matches: 2. CDR3 in DNA: TGTGCCAGCGCGACTAGCGGGACCTACAATGAGCAGTTCTTC. Translated, it gives CASATSGTYNEQFF.

This chain connects TRBV5-1 to TRBJ1-2; 7 positions agree with TRBD1. J gave up 8 bases and V 4 bases, and 11 bases lay outside the gene matches. Germline V gene lookup returns CDR1 SGHRS and CDR2 YFSETQ. CDR3 size: 14 residues. The CDR3 sequence: CASSHGTEPGGYTF. CDR3 bases: TGCGCCAGCAGCCACGGGACAGAGCCCGGAGGCTACACCTTC.

This clone appeared a single time. The V call is TRBV5-5, the J call TRBJ1-5; possible D gene TRBD1, 6 bases. The CDR3 has 13 amino acids. V shed 2 bases and J shed 4 bases, with 7 bases lying between them. Germline lookup yields CDR1 SGHKS and CDR2 YYEKEE (reference sequence). CDR3 nucleotide sequence: TGTGCCAGCAGCTTCGACAGGAATCAGCCCCAGCATTTT. It translates to CASSFDRNQPQHF.

This clone was detected only once. The V call is TRBV27, the J call TRBJ1-2; D unclear. The CDR3 contains 13 residues. From germline, CDR1 is MNHEY and CDR2 SMNVEV (reference sequence). This chain's CDR3 is CGVGAHPNYGYTF. CDR3 in DNA: TGTGGGGTGGGAGCCCACCCTAACTATGGCTACACCTTC.

The chain uses TRBV5-1 and TRBJ2-1; the match to TRBD2 covers 11 bases. The CDR3 is 16 amino acids. V dropped 2 bases and J dropped 8; count of bases not matched to a gene: 9. Germline V CDR1 and CDR2: SGHRS, YFSETQ. In DNA form, the CDR3 reads TGCGCCAGCAGCTTTTCCAGACTAGCGGGGATAGATGAGCAGTTCTTC. Translated, it gives CASSFSRLAGIDEQFF.

The chain employs TRBV7-8 and TRBJ2-1, with 8 bases identical to TRBD2. Germline assignment: CDR1 SGHVS and CDR2 FQNEAQ. The length of the CDR3 is 15 residues. The ends lost 3 bases at V and 15 bases at J; junction bases unmatched: 16. As DNA, the CDR3 is TGTGCCAGCAGCTTCCAAAGGACTAGCCATCATTTTTGGTTCTTC. Its translation: CASSFQRTSHHFWFF.

The gene calls are TRBV9 and TRBJ1-5; 8 bases align to TRBD1. J gave up 3 bases and V 7 bases, and 21 bases lay outside the gene matches. This CDR3 contains 19 residues. The germline V gene encodes CDR1 SGDLS and CDR2 YYNGEE. The CDR3 loop reads CASLHRDRFLVGVNQPQHF. The DNA of the CDR3 is TGTGCCAGCCTCCATAGGGACAGGTTTTTGGTGGGTGTCAATCAGCCCCAGCATTTT.

CDR3 loop: CASSTGTGDYTDTQYF. The DNA for the CDR3 is TGTGCCAGCAGCACAGGGACAGGTGACTACACAGATACGCAGTATTTT. The rearrangement joins TRBV11-2 to TRBJ2-3; 8 positions agree with TRBD1. The CDR3 is made up of 16 amino acids. V was clipped by 5 bases and J by 2 bases; unmatched bases: 9. In germline, CDR1 is SGHAT, CDR2 FQNNGV.

The CDR3 is CASSLIGAGDFETQYF. The CDR3 bases are TGCGCCAGCAGCTTGATAGGTGCAGGGGATTTCGAGACCCAGTACTTC. The chain uses TRBV5-1 and TRBJ2-5; possibly TRBD1 for D (6 bases). This CDR3 has 16 residues. Germline V CDR1 and CDR2: SGHRS, YFSETQ. V lost 1 base and J lost 5, with 18 bases in between.

This chain connects TRBV5-4 to TRBJ2-3; 9 nucleotides line up with TRBD1. The V gene's germline CDR1 is SGHNT and CDR2 YYREEE (reference sequence). This CDR3 has 15 amino acids. The V and J ends lost 2 bases and 5 bases, in that order; junction bases with no gene match: 6. CDR3: CASSFRDRDVDTQYF. In nucleotides, the CDR3 is TGTGCCAGCAGCTTCCGGGACAGGGACGTAGATACGCAGTATTTT.

This clone appeared a few times. V gene TRBV6-1 combines with J gene TRBJ1-2, with 8 bases matching TRBD1. Per germline, CDR1 MNHNS and CDR2 SASEGT. Losses at the gene ends were 3 bases for V and 4 bases for J; bases not matched to a gene: 10. This CDR3 spans 16 amino acids. This chain's CDR3 is CASSESAGTGAYGYTF. CDR3 sequence (DNA): TGTGCCAGCAGTGAGAGTGCCGGGACAGGCGCCTATGGCTACACCTTC.

The J gene is TRBJ1-1, the V gene TRBV13, with D possibly TRBD1 on 6 matching bases. V was pared by 3 bases and J by 3 bases, with 14 bases between. The CDR3 covers 15 residues. CDR1 and CDR2 from the germline V gene are PRHDT and FYEKMQ (reference sequence). The CDR3 DNA follows: TGTGCCAGCAGCTTCCCCTACGAGGGGGACACTGAAGCTTTCTTT. It is translated as CASSFPYEGDTEAFF.

This chain's CDR3 is CASSSRQGLAGGSSYEQYF. In DNA form, the CDR3 reads TGCGCCAGCAGCTCGCGACAGGGACTAGCGGGAGGTTCCTCCTACGAGCAGTACTTC. The gene calls are TRBV5-1 and TRBJ2-7; TRBD2 matches at 15 bases. Germline CDR1 is SGHRS and CDR2 is YFSETQ. The CDR3 runs 19 residues. The ends lost 3 bases at V and 0 bases at J; junction bases unmatched: 10.

This chain links TRBV7-8 with TRBJ2-2; D may be TRBD1 (6 bases). The V gene's germline CDR1 is SGHVS and CDR2 FQNEAQ. This CDR3 has 17 amino acids. V was pared by 1 base and J by 2 bases, with 14 bases between. The DNA for the CDR3 is TGTGCCAGCAGCTTAGGTCCCGGGACATCTAACACCGGGGAGCTGTTTTTT. Amino acids: CASSLGPGTSNTGELFF.

This sequence joins TRBV29-1 and TRBJ2-7, with a tentative D call TRBD1 (7 bases). CDR1 and CDR2 (germline): SQVTM, ANQGSEA. This CDR3 comprises 12 residues. Trimming took off 6 bases at V and 5 bases at J, with 14 bases between the two ends. CDR3 sequence (DNA): TGCAGCGTGGCCCAGGGGGGCCACGAGCAGTACTTC. Amino acid sequence: CSVAQGGHEQYF.

The V gene is TRBV7-8, the J gene TRBJ1-1; D is perhaps TRBD1 (6 bases). Trimming took 1 base from V and 3 from J, leaving 9 bases between them. Germline values: CDR1 SGHVS, CDR2 FQNEAQ. The CDR3 is 14 residues long. CDR3 DNA sequence: TGTGCCAGCAGCTTAGTAGGGGGAGACACTGAAGCTTTCTTT. It yields the protein CASSLVGGDTEAFF.

The rearrangement joins TRBV19 to TRBJ2-1; D may be TRBD1 (6 bases). The CDR3 has 15 amino acids. The germline gives CDR1 LNHDA, CDR2 SQIVND (reference sequence). Trimming left V 5 bases short and J 2 bases short, with 13 bases between. The CDR3 protein is CASSFRDITYNEQFF. CDR3 DNA sequence: TGTGCCAGTAGTTTCCGGGACATCACCTACAATGAGCAGTTCTTC. The full variable domain, its missing parts supplied by reference TRBV19 and TRBJ2-1, is DGGITQSPKYLFRKEGQNVTLSCEQNLNHDAMYWYRQDPGQGLRLIYYSQIVNDFQKGDIAEGYSVSREKKESFPLTVTSAQKNPTAFYLCASSFRDITYNEQFFGPGTRLTVL.